A selection of T cell receptor beta chains follows, all from one sample in a study of glioma-infiltrating T cells after dendritic cell vaccination. Generated by immunoSEQ multiplex PCR, the TCRdb table keeps only in-frame clones and is missing some. The sample has more than 95,000 clones, 80% to 90% seen once. Material: blood, obtained before dendritic cell vaccination. The receptors come from a human donor with glioblastoma. The CDR3 runs from the conserved cysteine through the conserved F or W. The order of the fields is CDR3 length, D gene, J gene, V gene, clone size, CDR3 protein, CDR3 DNA. D genes are given only for firm matches. Clone sizes are given selectively: once, few, many, or a class where the clone is expanded.

cdr3_length: 15; d_call: .; j_call: TRBJ2-5; v_call: TRBV5-6; clone_size: .; cdr3_aa: CASSLKTGGEETQYF; cdr3_nt: TGTGCCAGCAGCTTGAAAACAGGGGGGGAAGAGACCCAGTACTTC
cdr3_length: 15; d_call: .; j_call: TRBJ2-3; v_call: TRBV18; clone_size: .; cdr3_aa: CASSAGGLGRDTQYF; cdr3_nt: TGTGCCAGCTCTGCGGGCGGTCTAGGGCGCGATACGCAGTATTTT
cdr3_length: 17; d_call: TRBD2; j_call: TRBJ2-5; v_call: TRBV2; clone_size: .; cdr3_aa: CASSEAWLAGAEETQYF; cdr3_nt: TGTGCCAGCAGTGAAGCGTGGCTAGCGGGGGCGGAAGAGACCCAGTACTTC
cdr3_length: 13; d_call: TRBD2; j_call: TRBJ2-1; v_call: TRBV19; clone_size: .; cdr3_aa: CASSTAGGYEQFF; cdr3_nt: TGTGCCAGTAGTACGGCGGGGGGTTATGAGCAGTTCTTC
cdr3_length: 13; d_call: .; j_call: TRBJ1-1; v_call: TRBV19; clone_size: .; cdr3_aa: CASSIRGNTEAFF; cdr3_nt: TGTGCCAGTAGTATAAGAGGGAACACTGAAGCTTTCTTT
cdr3_length: 19; d_call: .; j_call: TRBJ1-4; v_call: TRBV4-3; clone_size: .; cdr3_aa: CASSQDLARGSETPEKLFF; cdr3_nt: TGCGCCAGCAGCCAAGATCTAGCGCGTGGGAGTGAGACCCCTGAAAAACTGTTTTTT
cdr3_length: 11; d_call: .; j_call: TRBJ2-3; v_call: TRBV10-2; clone_size: once; cdr3_aa: CASNQADTQYF; cdr3_nt: TGCGCCAGCAACCAGGCAGATACGCAGTATTTT
cdr3_length: 14; d_call: .; j_call: TRBJ2-7; v_call: TRBV6-5; clone_size: .; cdr3_aa: CASLTIGGSYEQYF; cdr3_nt: TGTGCCAGCCTCACGATAGGCGGATCCTACGAGCAGTACTTC
cdr3_length: 18; d_call: TRBD2; j_call: TRBJ2-1; v_call: TRBV7-9; clone_size: .; cdr3_aa: CASSPPPRLAGGLNEQFF; cdr3_nt: TGTGCCAGCAGCCCACCCCCTCGGCTAGCGGGGGGGCTAAATGAGCAGTTCTTC
cdr3_length: 14; d_call: .; j_call: TRBJ2-5; v_call: TRBV30; clone_size: .; cdr3_aa: CAWSLIGGYETQYF; cdr3_nt: TGTGCCTGGAGCCTTATCGGGGGTTACGAAACCCAGTACTTC
cdr3_length: 11; d_call: .; j_call: TRBJ1-2; v_call: TRBV20-1; clone_size: .; cdr3_aa: CSARGPDGYTF; cdr3_nt: TGCAGTGCTAGGGGGCCCGATGGCTACACCTTC
cdr3_length: 17; d_call: .; j_call: TRBJ2-2; v_call: TRBV12-5; clone_size: once; cdr3_aa: CASGLGQGLRNTGELFF; cdr3_nt: TGTGCTAGTGGTTTGGGGCAGGGCCTGAGGAACACCGGGGAGCTGTTTTTT
cdr3_length: 13; d_call: .; j_call: TRBJ1-6; v_call: TRBV6-5; clone_size: .; cdr3_aa: CASSQEAISPLHF; cdr3_nt: TGTGCCAGCAGTCAGGAGGCGATTTCACCCCTCCACTTT
cdr3_length: 15; d_call: .; j_call: TRBJ2-7; v_call: TRBV27; clone_size: .; cdr3_aa: CASSWREGGRYEQYF; cdr3_nt: TGTGCCAGCAGCTGGAGGGAGGGGGGGCGCTACGAGCAGTACTTC
cdr3_length: 15; d_call: .; j_call: TRBJ1-1; v_call: TRBV19; clone_size: .; cdr3_aa: CASGKYQEGRTEAFF; cdr3_nt: TGTGCCAGTGGAAAATATCAGGAGGGAAGGACTGAAGCTTTCTTT
cdr3_length: 18; d_call: TRBD1; j_call: TRBJ2-6; v_call: TRBV4-1; clone_size: .; cdr3_aa: CASSQPRTGVFGANVLTF; cdr3_nt: TGCGCCAGCAGCCAGCCCCGGACAGGGGTCTTTGGGGCCAACGTCCTGACTTTC
cdr3_length: 15; d_call: .; j_call: TRBJ1-4; v_call: TRBV30; clone_size: .; cdr3_aa: CAWSPSAGPGEKLFF; cdr3_nt: TGTGCCTGGAGTCCCTCGGCCGGCCCCGGGGAAAAACTGTTTTTT
cdr3_length: 16; d_call: TRBD2; j_call: TRBJ2-5; v_call: TRBV4-2; clone_size: .; cdr3_aa: CASSQVPSGGKETQYF; cdr3_nt: TGTGCCAGCAGCCAAGTACCTAGCGGGGGTAAAGAGACCCAGTACTTC
cdr3_length: 15; d_call: TRBD1; j_call: TRBJ2-7; v_call: TRBV27; clone_size: .; cdr3_aa: CASSPTGTGFHEQYF; cdr3_nt: TGTGCCAGCAGTCCCACCGGGACAGGTTTCCACGAGCAGTACTTC
cdr3_length: 16; d_call: TRBD2; j_call: TRBJ2-3; v_call: TRBV5-4; clone_size: .; cdr3_aa: CASSLSGGEFTDTQYF; cdr3_nt: TGTGCCAGCAGCTTGAGTGGGGGGGAGTTCACAGATACGCAGTATTTT
cdr3_length: 16; d_call: .; j_call: TRBJ2-5; v_call: TRBV4-1; clone_size: .; cdr3_aa: CASSQGSSSFQETQYF; cdr3_nt: TGCGCCAGCAGCCAAGGCTCTAGCTCATTCCAAGAGACCCAGTACTTC
cdr3_length: 12; d_call: .; j_call: TRBJ2-7; v_call: TRBV12-5; clone_size: .; cdr3_aa: CASGLDRYEQYF; cdr3_nt: TGTGCTAGTGGTTTGGACAGGTACGAGCAGTACTTC
cdr3_length: 15; d_call: TRBD1; j_call: TRBJ1-1; v_call: TRBV10-3; clone_size: .; cdr3_aa: CAISEDHRGHTEAFF; cdr3_nt: TGTGCCATCAGTGAGGACCACAGGGGGCACACTGAAGCTTTCTTT
cdr3_length: 14; d_call: .; j_call: TRBJ2-7; v_call: TRBV6-1; clone_size: .; cdr3_aa: CASCSAPPLYEQYF; cdr3_nt: TGTGCCAGCTGTAGCGCTCCGCCACTATACGAGCAGTACTTC
cdr3_length: 15; d_call: .; j_call: TRBJ2-7; v_call: TRBV30; clone_size: once; cdr3_aa: CAWSVPVGSGYEQYF; cdr3_nt: TGTGCCTGGAGTGTACCGGTGGGTTCGGGCTACGAGCAGTACTTC
cdr3_length: 16; d_call: .; j_call: TRBJ1-3; v_call: TRBV9; clone_size: .; cdr3_aa: CASSVGHSPSGNTIYF; cdr3_nt: TGTGCCAGCAGCGTAGGTCACAGTCCCTCTGGAAACACCATATATTTT
cdr3_length: 14; d_call: TRBD1; j_call: TRBJ1-6; v_call: TRBV6-1; clone_size: .; cdr3_aa: CASTPQDRGSPLHF; cdr3_nt: TGTGCCAGCACCCCCCAGGACAGGGGCTCACCCCTCCACTTT
cdr3_length: 13; d_call: .; j_call: TRBJ2-2; v_call: TRBV6-5; clone_size: .; cdr3_aa: CASSEYETGELFF; cdr3_nt: TGTGCCAGCAGTGAATACGAGACCGGGGAGCTGTTTTTT
cdr3_length: 15; d_call: TRBD2; j_call: TRBJ2-7; v_call: TRBV5-4; clone_size: .; cdr3_aa: CASSREGLSSYEQYF; cdr3_nt: TGTGCCAGCAGCCGGGAGGGGCTAAGCTCCTACGAGCAGTACTTC
cdr3_length: 13; d_call: .; j_call: TRBJ1-1; v_call: TRBV9; clone_size: .; cdr3_aa: CASSTDTNTEAFF; cdr3_nt: TGTGCCAGCAGCACTGACACGAACACTGAAGCTTTCTTT
cdr3_length: 16; d_call: .; j_call: TRBJ1-1; v_call: TRBV27; clone_size: .; cdr3_aa: CASSLGPWGVNTEAFF; cdr3_nt: TGTGCCAGCAGTTTAGGGCCATGGGGGGTTAACACTGAAGCTTTCTTT
cdr3_length: 13; d_call: .; j_call: TRBJ2-3; v_call: TRBV5-8; clone_size: .; cdr3_aa: CASRVAGSDTQYF; cdr3_nt: TGTGCCAGCAGAGTCGCAGGGTCAGATACGCAGTATTTT
cdr3_length: 17; d_call: TRBD2; j_call: TRBJ2-7; v_call: TRBV7-9; clone_size: .; cdr3_aa: CASSTRTSGGAGYEQYF; cdr3_nt: TGTGCCAGCAGCACCCGGACTAGCGGGGGGGCGGGCTACGAGCAGTACTTC
cdr3_length: 16; d_call: .; j_call: TRBJ1-2; v_call: TRBV6-1; clone_size: .; cdr3_aa: CASSDPSGPQEGGYTF; cdr3_nt: TGTGCCAGCAGTGACCCTTCCGGGCCCCAGGAGGGGGGCTACACCTTC
cdr3_length: 18; d_call: TRBD1; j_call: TRBJ1-6; v_call: TRBV7-2; clone_size: .; cdr3_aa: CASSSGTGPSSYNSPLHF; cdr3_nt: TGTGCCAGCAGCTCCGGGACAGGGCCGAGCTCCTATAATTCACCCCTCCACTTT
cdr3_length: 18; d_call: TRBD2; j_call: TRBJ2-7; v_call: TRBV2; clone_size: .; cdr3_aa: CASSESLAGGTVAYEQYF; cdr3_nt: TGTGCCAGCAGTGAGAGTCTAGCGGGGGGGACCGTTGCCTACGAGCAGTACTTC
cdr3_length: 15; d_call: .; j_call: TRBJ2-1; v_call: TRBV10-3; clone_size: .; cdr3_aa: CAISDSRSSYNEQFF; cdr3_nt: TGTGCCATCAGCGATAGCCGGAGCTCCTACAATGAGCAGTTCTTC
cdr3_length: 16; d_call: .; j_call: TRBJ1-6; v_call: TRBV15; clone_size: .; cdr3_aa: CATSRDRGTYNSPLHF; cdr3_nt: TGTGCCACCAGCAGAGACAGGGGCACCTATAATTCACCCCTCCACTTT
cdr3_length: 15; d_call: TRBD1; j_call: TRBJ1-2; v_call: TRBV7-9; clone_size: .; cdr3_aa: CATGMPGQGVNGYTF; cdr3_nt: TGTGCCACGGGGATGCCGGGACAGGGGGTGAATGGCTACACCTTC
cdr3_length: 16; d_call: TRBD2; j_call: TRBJ2-3; v_call: TRBV7-9; clone_size: .; cdr3_aa: CASSHPTSALADTQYF; cdr3_nt: TGTGCCAGCAGCCACCCGACTAGCGCTTTGGCAGATACGCAGTATTTT
cdr3_length: 13; d_call: .; j_call: TRBJ1-6; v_call: TRBV5-1; clone_size: .; cdr3_aa: CASSVQRDSPLHF; cdr3_nt: TGCGCCAGCAGCGTCCAGAGGGATTCACCCCTCCACTTT
cdr3_length: 13; d_call: .; j_call: TRBJ1-1; v_call: TRBV5-6; clone_size: .; cdr3_aa: CASSLTGGGQAFF; cdr3_nt: TGTGCCAGCAGCCTGACAGGAGGTGGGCAAGCTTTCTTT